The present T cell receptor beta chain was sequenced within a study of blood T cell repertoires in COVID-19. Contact with a PCR-confirmed or clinician-diagnosed COVID-19 case occurred within 2 weeks of entry. The germline V and J ends were trimmed by 6 bases and 3 bases, with 11 bases remaining between them. The CDR3 totals 13 residues. Germline V gene data show CDR1 as LGHNT and CDR2 as FRNRAP. In the original analysis: Researchers report that nucleated cell counts were estimated from reference gene primer amplification. Measured with immunoSEQ multiplex PCR; TCRdb has only the in-frame clones, and not every one. Clone size and the V and J calls come from that table; the DNA yielded D and trimming. The table lists 280,000 or so clones, under 90% of them singletons.

Sequenced input: PBMCs or T cells enriched from blood (not recorded which). V usage is TRBV12-5 and J usage is TRBJ1-1; TRBD1 might be the D (6 bases). The receptor was isolated from a woman aged 50 to 60 who had been exposed to COVID-19. The CDR3 sequence is CASGRDMYTEAFF. Here the CDR3 DNA reads TGTGCTAGTGGACGGGACATGTACACTGAAGCTTTCTTT.